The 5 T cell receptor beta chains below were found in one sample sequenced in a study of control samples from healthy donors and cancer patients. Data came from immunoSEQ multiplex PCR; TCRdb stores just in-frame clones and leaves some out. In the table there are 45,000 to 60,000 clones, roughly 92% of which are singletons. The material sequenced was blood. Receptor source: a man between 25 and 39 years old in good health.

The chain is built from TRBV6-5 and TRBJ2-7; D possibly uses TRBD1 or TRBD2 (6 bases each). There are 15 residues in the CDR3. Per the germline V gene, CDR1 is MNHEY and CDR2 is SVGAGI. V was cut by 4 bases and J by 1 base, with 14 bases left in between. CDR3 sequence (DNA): TGTGCCAGCAGTTCTCGGGGGCAGGGTTCCTACGAGCAGTACTTC. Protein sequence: CASSSRGQGSYEQYF.

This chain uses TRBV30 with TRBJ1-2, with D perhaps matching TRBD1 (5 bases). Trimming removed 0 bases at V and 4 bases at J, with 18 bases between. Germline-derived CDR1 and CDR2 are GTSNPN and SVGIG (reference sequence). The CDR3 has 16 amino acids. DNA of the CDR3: TGTGCCTGGAGTGTACAAGGCCAGGGAGGGCTCTATGGCTACACCTTC. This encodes CAWSVQGQGGLYGYTF. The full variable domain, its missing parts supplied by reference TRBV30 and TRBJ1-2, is SQTIHQWPATLVQPVGSPLSLECTVEGTSNPNLYWYRQAAGRGLQLLFYSVGIGQISSEVPQNLSASRPQDRQFILSSKKLLLSDSGFYLCAWSVQGQGGLYGYTFGSGTRLTVV.

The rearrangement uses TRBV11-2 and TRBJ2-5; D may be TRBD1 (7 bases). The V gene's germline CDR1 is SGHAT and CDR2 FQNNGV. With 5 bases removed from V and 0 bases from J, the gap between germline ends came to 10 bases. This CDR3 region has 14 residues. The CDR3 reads CASSRGTDQETQYF. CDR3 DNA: TGTGCCAGCAGCCGCGGGACAGACCAAGAGACCCAGTACTTC.

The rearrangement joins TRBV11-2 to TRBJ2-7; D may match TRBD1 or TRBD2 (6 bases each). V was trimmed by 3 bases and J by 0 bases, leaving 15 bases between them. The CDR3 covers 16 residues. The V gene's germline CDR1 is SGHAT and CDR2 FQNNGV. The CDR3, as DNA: TGTGCCAGCAGCTTTAGCCGGGGGCGGAGCTCCTACGAGCAGTACTTC. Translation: CASSFSRGRSSYEQYF. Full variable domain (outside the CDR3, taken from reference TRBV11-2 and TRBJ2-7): EAGVAQSPRYKIIEKRQSVAFWCNPISGHATLYWYQQILGQGPKLLIQFQNNGVVDDSQLPKDRFSAERLKGVDSTLKIQPAKLEDSAVYLCASSFSRGRSSYEQYFGPGTRLTVT.

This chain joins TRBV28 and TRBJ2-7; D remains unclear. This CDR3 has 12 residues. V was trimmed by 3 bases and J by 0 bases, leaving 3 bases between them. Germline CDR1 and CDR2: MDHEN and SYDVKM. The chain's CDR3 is CASSFGSYEQYF. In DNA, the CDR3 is TGTGCCAGCAGTTTCGGCTCCTACGAGCAGTACTTC.